These T cell receptor beta chains were read from a single sample in a study of blood T cell repertoires in COVID-19. Clones were sequenced by immunoSEQ multiplex PCR, and TCRdb holds only the in-frame ones, with some missing. Among 350,000 to 400,000 clones listed, about nine tenths were seen once. Material for sequencing was PBMCs or T cells enriched from blood (not recorded which). The origin of the receptors is a middle-aged woman who had been exposed to COVID-19. Both conserved end residues are part of each CDR3. The D gene is left open where the match is weak. Clone size, where shown, is once, few, many, or a class for clones that have expanded.

>TRBV30|NA|TRBJ1-2|TRBD1
TGTGCCTGGAGTCCCTGGGACAGGGTCGGCTACACCTTC
CAWSPWDRVGYTF
>TRBV19|NA|TRBJ1-4|NA
TGTGCCAGTATTTCGGGAGGCTGGAATGAAAAACTGTTTTTT
CASISGGWNEKLFF
>TRBV5-1|NA|TRBJ2-7|NA
TGCGCCAGCAGCTTGGCCCAATGGCAGGTCCCTTACGAGCAGTACTTC
CASSLAQWQVPYEQYF
>TRBV19|NA|TRBJ1-5|TRBD1
TGTGCCAGTAGTTTATTCCGGGACAGGGCTTCTAGTTCCCAGCATTTT
CASSLFRDRASSSQHF
>TRBV19|NA|TRBJ1-5|NA
TGTGCCAGTAGTGCGTTGCCGAATCAGCCCCAGCATTTT
CASSALPNQPQHF
>TRBV29-1|NA|TRBJ1-4|TRBD1
TGCAGCGTTGTGGGACAGGGCGGTGAAAAACTGTTTTTT
CSVVGQGGEKLFF
>TRBV18|NA|TRBJ1-1|NA
TGTGCCAGCTCACCACTGAGAAACCTGAACACTGAAGCTTTCTTT
CASSPLRNLNTEAFF
>TRBV2|few|TRBJ2-1|TRBD2
TGTGCCAGCAGCGAGAGACTAGCGAGGTTTGGTGAGCAGTTCTTC
CASSERLARFGEQFF
>TRBV6-5|NA|TRBJ1-5|NA
TGTGCCAGCAGCCCGGTGTCCGTGGTGGATCAGCCCCAGCATTTT
CASSPVSVVDQPQHF
>TRBV29-1|NA|TRBJ1-2|NA
TGCAGCGTTGTGGACAGCCTCAACTATGGCTACACCTTC
CSVVDSLNYGYTF
>TRBV2|NA|TRBJ2-7|NA
TGTGCCAGCAGCCTTAATCTCTACGAGCAGTACTTC
CASSLNLYEQYF
>TRBV5-1|NA|TRBJ1-1|TRBD1
TGCGCCAGCAGCCGACTTATGTTACAGGGGGCGAGAGGAGTGGATACTGAAGCTTTCTTT
CASSRLMLQGARGVDTEAFF
>TRBV2|few|TRBJ1-6|NA
TGTGCCAGCAGTGAAGGAGCTACCTATAATTCACCCCTCCACTTT
CASSEGATYNSPLHF
>TRBV11-2|once|TRBJ2-7|NA
TGTGCCAGCAGCTTAGAAGCCGCAACTACCTACGAGCAGTACTTC
CASSLEAATTYEQYF
>TRBV7-7|NA|TRBJ2-1|TRBD2
TGTGCTAGCAGCCTGACTAGCGGGGGGGCCAATGAGCAGTTCTTC
CASSLTSGGANEQFF
>TRBV18|once|TRBJ1-6|NA
TGTGCCAGCTCACCGGCAGGGGCCATCGGACTGAGCTCCTATAATTCACCCCTCCACTTT
CASSPAGAIGLSSYNSPLHF
>TRBV6-5|NA|TRBJ1-2|NA
TGTGCCAGCAGTTACTCAGGACAATCTACGAAAGGCTACACCTTC
CASSYSGQSTKGYTF
>TRBV13|NA|TRBJ1-5|NA
TGTGCCAGCAGCCGCGGGAGGTTAGGAGGTCAGCCCCAGCATTTT
CASSRGRLGGQPQHF
>TRBV24-1|NA|TRBJ1-5|TRBD1
TGTGCCACCAGCACCCGGGGACAGGGGGGCAATCAGCCCCAGCATTTT
CATSTRGQGGNQPQHF
>TRBV12-3/TRBV12-4|NA|TRBJ2-3|NA
TGTGCCAGCCTGAGCACAGATACGCAGTATTTT
CASLSTDTQYF
>TRBV3-1/TRBV3-2|NA|TRBJ1-4|NA
TGTGCCAGCAGCCAGAGGGGGGGACCAACTAATGAAAAACTGTTTTTT
CASSQRGGPTNEKLFF
>TRBV7-9|NA|TRBJ2-1|NA
TGTGCCAGCAGCTTAGGGGGAGGGGGAACTTCCTACAATGAGCAGTTCTTC
CASSLGGGGTSYNEQFF
>TRBV7-2|NA|TRBJ1-5|NA
TGTGCCAGCAGCTCCTGGGGGGAAATTCAGCCCCAGCATTTT
CASSSWGEIQPQHF
>TRBV5-1|once|TRBJ1-2|NA
TGCGCCAGCAGCTTGGGTGAGGCTTATGGCTACACCTTC
CASSLGEAYGYTF
>TRBV21-1|NA|TRBJ1-6|NA
TGTGCCAGCAGCAAAGAGGAAGGAAGAGGTTCACCCCTCCACTTT
CASSKEEGRGSPLHF
>TRBV12-3/TRBV12-4|once|TRBJ2-7|NA
TGTGCCAGCAGGAGGACTACCTCCTACGAGCAGTACTTC
CASRRTTSYEQYF
>TRBV24-1|NA|TRBJ2-1|TRBD1
TGTGCCACCAGTGACCCGACCGGGACAGCTGGGAATGAGCAGTTCTTC
CATSDPTGTAGNEQFF
>TRBV4-3|NA|TRBJ2-6|NA
TGCGCCAGCAGCCCTTATAACTCTGGGGCCAACGTCCTGACTTTC
CASSPYNSGANVLTF
>TRBV6-5|NA|TRBJ2-1|TRBD1
TGTGCCAGCACCACAGAGGGACAGGAGTACAATGAGCAGTTCTTC
CASTTEGQEYNEQFF
>TRBV27|once|TRBJ2-1|NA
TGTGCCAGCAGTTTATACCCCGGAGGAGGTGAGCAGTTCTTC
CASSLYPGGGEQFF
>TRBV4-3|NA|TRBJ1-5|NA
TGCGCCAGCAGCCAAGGGGGAGGCGGACCGGGCAATCAGCCCCAGCATTTT
CASSQGGGGPGNQPQHF
>TRBV4-3|NA|TRBJ2-4|TRBD2
TGCGCCAGCAGCCAAGAAAGGGCGGGAGGGTTCCACATTCAGTACTTC
CASSQERAGGFHIQYF
>TRBV30|NA|TRBJ1-4|NA
TGTGCCTGGAGTCCCAGATCCGTTGCAACTAATGAAAAACTGTTTTTT
CAWSPRSVATNEKLFF
>TRBV27|NA|TRBJ1-2|TRBD1
TGTGCCAGCAGTTTATCCATACAGGGGCACTATGGCTACACCTTC
CASSLSIQGHYGYTF
>TRBV5-1|NA|TRBJ2-7|TRBD2
TGCGCCAGCAGCTTGGCCCAGACTAGCGGGAGTATCTACGAGCAGTACTTC
CASSLAQTSGSIYEQYF
>TRBV7-9|NA|TRBJ2-2|TRBD1
TGTGCCAGCAGCTTCAGGGGGAGAACCGGGGAGCTGTTTTTT
CASSFRGRTGELFF
>TRBV5-4|once|TRBJ2-1|NA
TGTGCCAGCAGCTTGGCCCGACTAGGATGGAGAAGGAATGAGCAGTTCTTC
CASSLARLGWRRNEQFF
>TRBV24-1|NA|TRBJ2-7|TRBD2
TGTGCCACCCTTCGGACTAGCGGGAGTTCCGGGTACTTC
CATLRTSGSSGYF
>TRBV10-2|NA|TRBJ1-2|NA
TGCGCCAGCAGTGAGAGGGAGGGTTTGGGTTACACCTTC
CASSEREGLGYTF
>TRBV7-2|NA|TRBJ2-1|TRBD2
TGTGCCAGCAGCTTAACCCCGGGACTAGCAGGTTACAATGAGCAGTTCTTC
CASSLTPGLAGYNEQFF
>TRBV7-8|NA|TRBJ1-2|NA
TGTGCCAGCTCTCGTCGGGGATTCTATGGCTACACCTTC
CASSRRGFYGYTF
>TRBV30|NA|TRBJ2-2|TRBD1
TGTGCCTGGAGCGGACAGGGGGCGATCGGGGAGCTGTTTTTT
CAWSGQGAIGELFF
>TRBV29-1|NA|TRBJ2-3|NA
TGCAGCGTGCTAGACTCTTATACGCAGTATTTT
CSVLDSYTQYF